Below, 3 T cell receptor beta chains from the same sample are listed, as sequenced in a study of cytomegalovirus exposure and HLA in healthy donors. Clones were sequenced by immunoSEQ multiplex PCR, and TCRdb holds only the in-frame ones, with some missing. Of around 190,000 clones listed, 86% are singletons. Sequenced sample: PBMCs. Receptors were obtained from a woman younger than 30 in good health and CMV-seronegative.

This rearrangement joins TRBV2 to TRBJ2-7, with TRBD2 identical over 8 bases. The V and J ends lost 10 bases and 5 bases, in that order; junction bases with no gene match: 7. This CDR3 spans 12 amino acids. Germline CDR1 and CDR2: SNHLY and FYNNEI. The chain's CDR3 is CAIREGLDEQYF. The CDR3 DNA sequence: TGTGCCATACGGGAGGGCCTCGACGAGCAGTACTTC. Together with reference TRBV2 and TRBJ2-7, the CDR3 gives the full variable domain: EPEVTQTPSHQVTQMGQEVILRCVPISNHLYFYWYRQILGQKVEFLVSFYNNEISEKSEIFDDQFSVERPDGSNFTLKIRSTKLEDSAMYFCAIREGLDEQYFGPGTRLTVT.

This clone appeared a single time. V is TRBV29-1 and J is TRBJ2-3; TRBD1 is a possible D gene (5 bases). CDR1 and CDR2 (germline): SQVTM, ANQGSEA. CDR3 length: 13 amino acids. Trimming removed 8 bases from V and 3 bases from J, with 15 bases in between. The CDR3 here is CSLRGPSTDTQYF. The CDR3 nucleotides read TGCAGCTTAAGGGGCCCGAGTACAGATACGCAGTATTTT.

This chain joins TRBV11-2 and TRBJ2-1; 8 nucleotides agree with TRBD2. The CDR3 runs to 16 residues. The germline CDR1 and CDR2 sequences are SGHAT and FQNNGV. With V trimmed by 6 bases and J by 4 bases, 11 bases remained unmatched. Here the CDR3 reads CASSFYGTSTYNEQFF. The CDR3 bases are TGTGCCAGCAGTTTTTACGGGACTAGTACTTACAATGAGCAGTTCTTC. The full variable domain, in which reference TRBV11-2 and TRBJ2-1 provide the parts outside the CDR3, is EAGVAQSPRYKIIEKRQSVAFWCNPISGHATLYWYQQILGQGPKLLIQFQNNGVVDDSQLPKDRFSAERLKGVDSTLKIQPAKLEDSAVYLCASSFYGTSTYNEQFFGPGTRLTVL.